This T cell receptor beta chain was documented in a study of cytotoxic CD8 clonotypes in ibrutinib-treated CLL. Study details: Investigators reported about 24 partial and 2 complete responses; after median roughly 70 months, roughly 15 patients remained remitted and about 12 progressed.

Overall study findings and caveats: Baseline clonality, higher than in age-matched healthy donors, tracked circulating CD8+ T-cell counts.

The germline V gene encodes CDR1 SNHLY and CDR2 FYNNEI. The CDR3 runs 18 residues. V was clipped by 8 bases and J by 0 bases, with 25 bases between them. Assay used: immunoSEQ multiplex PCR; TCRdb lists only in-frame clones, some missing. The sample lists about 140,000 clones, 80% occurring once. Comment on this clone: Its specificity is unknown.

This specimen consisted of PBMCs, obtained after 36 months of ibrutinib treatment. This receptor was identified in a human donor with chronic lymphocytic leukemia. This chain joins TRBV2 and TRBJ1-1; TRBD1 is a possible D gene (5 bases). DNA of the CDR3: TGTGCCAGCCGGGACGGAGGATTCTTCATTCGAATGAACACTGAAGCTTTCTTT. Its protein product is CASRDGGFFIRMNTEAFF. The full variable domain, in which reference TRBV2 and TRBJ1-1 provide the parts outside the CDR3, is EPEVTQTPSHQVTQMGQEVILRCVPISNHLYFYWYRQILGQKVEFLVSFYNNEISEKSEIFDDQFSVERPDGSNFTLKIRSTKLEDSAMYFCASRDGGFFIRMNTEAFFGQGTRLTVV.